The sequence of this TCR beta chain was determined in a study of T cells in Graves' hyperthyroidism and ophthalmopathy. The source material, RNA transcripts, was used to amplify TCR beta CDR3 regions. In the first-round RT-PCR of the TCR CDR3, the HTBI primer set was used. MiXCR was run by TCRdb on the multiplex PCR reads, yielding one entry per CDR3 protein. Of roughly 250,000 distinct CDR3 sequences in the sample, roughly 22% were seen once. Patients with uncontrolled infections, other autoimmune diseases, pregnancy or lactation were excluded. The CDR3 is 14 amino acids. Germline values: CDR1 DFQATT, CDR2 SNEGSKA (reference sequence). The V end lost 3 bases, the J end lost 1 base, and 12 bases lay between the germline ends. Regarding this clonotype: Antigen: not known. Being one base from a much bigger clone, this may be a read error.

Regarding the study as a whole: With a median lead of roughly 6.2 months before onset, the model predicted ophthalmopathy.

Sequenced material: blood. The V gene is TRBV20-1, the J gene TRBJ1-1; D is possibly TRBD1 (5 bases). The TCR comes from a young man with Graves' ophthalmopathy. The DNA of the CDR3 is TGCAGTGCTAGCCCGACAGCTCCGAACACTGAAGCTTTCTTT. It encodes CSASPTAPNTEAFF.